Presented here are 10 T cell receptor beta chains from one specimen sequenced in a study of vaccination and CD4 T cells after COVID-19. The treatment is: roughly 10-day PBMC culture with coronavirus spike peptide pools or control peptides (ViraFEST assay). These receptors lack a known antigen. Scientists ran DNA taken from cultured CD4+ T cells through the Oncomine TCR Beta short-read assay for sequencing. TCRdb processed the PCR reads anew with MiXCR; each CDR3 protein has one entry. The top ten hold around a quarter of the sample, which has more than 9,500 distinct CDR3 sequences, around 30% seen once. Sequencing was done on a sample of cultured CD4+ T cells from blood. These receptors were collected from a human donor with COVID-19.

The gene calls are TRBV7-8 and TRBJ2-2; D might be TRBD1 (6 bases). Germline V gene data show CDR1 as SGHVS and CDR2 as FQNEAQ. CDR3 length equals 15 residues. Trimming shortened V by 5 bases and J by 4 bases, and 14 bases separated the two germline ends. The CDR3 DNA sequence: TGTGCCAGCAGCCGTACAGGGACGGTCACCGGGGAGCTGTTTTTT. This translates into CASSRTGTVTGELFF. Full variable domain (remainder filled in from reference TRBV7-8 and TRBJ2-2): GAGVSQSPRYKVAKRGQDVALRCDPISGHVSLFWYQQALGQGPEFLTYFQNEAQLDKSGLPSDRFFAERPEGSVSTLKIQRTQQEDSAVYLCASSRTGTVTGELFFGEGSRLTVL.

Only a few counts were recorded for this clonotype. The gene calls are TRBV20-1 and TRBJ2-1; 12 nucleotides line up with TRBD2. The CDR3 loop spans 15 amino acids. Germline V gene data show CDR1 as DFQATT and CDR2 as SNEGSKA (reference sequence). CDR3 DNA sequence: TGCAGAGGACTAGCGGGGATCAACTCCTACAATGAGCAGTTCTTC. Residues: CRGLAGINSYNEQFF.

This clonotype appeared a few times. The chain carries TRBV7-3 and TRBJ2-1; D is perhaps TRBD2 (6 bases). This CDR3 comprises 13 residues. The germline V and J ends were trimmed by 0 bases and 10 bases, with 10 bases remaining between them. Germline loops: CDR1 SGHTA, CDR2 FQGTGA. The CDR3 loop is CASSLTGRGEQFF. For the CDR3, the DNA is TGTGCCAGCAGCTTAACGGGACGGGGGGAGCAGTTCTTC.

The V gene is TRBV19, the J gene TRBJ1-3; 7 bases line up with TRBD1. Germline trimming cut 4 bases from V and 4 bases from J; bases unmatched to any gene: 7. Germline CDR1 reads LNHDA; CDR2 reads SQIVND (reference sequence). The CDR3 spans 15 residues. CDR3 protein: CASSKERGQGNTIYF. Here the CDR3 DNA reads TGTGCCAGTAGTAAGGAGAGGGGGCAAGGAAACACCATATATTTT.

The J gene is TRBJ2-7, the V gene TRBV7-9; tentative D call: TRBD2 (6 bases). The CDR3 is 14 residues long. Trimming cost V 3 bases and J 4 bases, with 13 bases left between them. Germline lookup yields CDR1 SEHNR and CDR2 FQNEAQ (reference sequence). The CDR3 reads CASSFGTGGYEQYF. The CDR3 nucleotides are TGTGCCAGCAGCTTTGGGACTGGGGGGTACGAGCAGTACTTC.

This clonotype has a single count. V is TRBV12-3 or TRBV12-4 and J is TRBJ1-5; D possibly corresponds to TRBD1 (5 bases). CDR3 length equals 21 residues. The V end was cut by 5 bases, the J end by 1 base, with 30 bases between. The CDR3 loop is CASSRAIRGGSYGGSNQPQHF. The CDR3, as DNA: TGTGCCAGCAGTCGAGCTATTAGGGGTGGTAGTTACGGGGGAAGCAATCAGCCCCAGCATTTT.

The V and J genes are TRBV19 and TRBJ1-5; D ambiguous. The CDR3 is made up of 14 amino acids. Deletions cut 0 bases from V and 9 bases from J, with 12 bases between. Germline CDR1 LNHDA, CDR2 SQIVND (reference sequence). The CDR3 sequence: CASSIEAPIGPQHF. The CDR3 DNA follows: TGTGCCAGTAGTATAGAAGCCCCGATCGGGCCCCAGCATTTT.

V is TRBV28 and J is TRBJ2-5; no clear D gene. Germline assignment: CDR1 MDHEN and CDR2 SYDVKM. The CDR3 covers 15 residues. The V end was cut by 3 bases, the J end by 1 base, with 12 bases between. The CDR3 here is CASSFGRRTQETQYF. CDR3 bases: TGTGCCAGCAGTTTCGGCAGGCGTACCCAAGAGACCCAGTACTTC.

Only a few counts were recorded for this clonotype. The rearrangement uses TRBV19 and TRBJ2-7; D may match TRBD1 or TRBD2 (6 bases each). Germline V gene lookup returns CDR1 LNHDA and CDR2 SQIVND (reference sequence). Trimming left V 0 bases short and J 5 bases short, with 17 bases between. This CDR3 is built from 16 residues. The chain's CDR3 is CASSIDNGGYADEQYF. The CDR3, as DNA: TGTGCCAGTAGTATAGATAACGGGGGCTACGCGGACGAGCAGTACTTC.

The V and J genes are TRBV28 and TRBJ2-5; perhaps TRBD2 as D (6 bases). V was shortened by 8 bases and J by 4 bases, with 17 bases between the two germline ends. CDR1 MDHEN and CDR2 SYDVKM come from the germline V gene. This CDR3 spans 14 amino acids. CDR3 in amino acids: CASENLGLRETQYF. In DNA, the CDR3 is TGTGCCAGCGAAAACCTGGGACTTCGAGAGACCCAGTACTTC. Variable domain in full (rest from reference TRBV28 and TRBJ2-5): DVKVTQSSRYLVKRTGEKVFLECVQDMDHENMFWYRQDPGLGLRLIYFSYDVKMKEKGDIPEGYSVSREKKERFSLILESASTNQTSMYLCASENLGLRETQYFGPGTRLLVL.